This is a list of T cell receptor beta chains from one sample in a study of blood T cell repertoires in COVID-19. Sequencing used immunoSEQ multiplex PCR; TCRdb keeps in-frame clones, though not all of them. The repertoire holds about 190,000 clones, with more than 85% as singletons. What was sequenced was PBMCs or T cells enriched from blood (not recorded which). All receptors come from a woman aged 40-49 years in a cohort exposed to, infected with or recovered from COVID-19 (not recorded which). Each CDR3 is given with its conserved first and last residue. The order of the fields is D gene, V gene, clone size, J gene, CDR3 DNA, CDR3 protein. A D gene is named only where the DNA matches it firmly. Not all rows give a size; the values are once, few, many and, for expanded clones, a class.

NA	TRBV11-2	NA	TRBJ2-2	TGTGCCAGCAGCTTAGCTAGCGTTCACGGGGAGCTGTTTTTT	CASSLASVHGELFF
NA	TRBV13	NA	TRBJ2-7	TGTGCCAGCAGCCCCCGGGGGGCCCTCTACGAGCAGTACTTC	CASSPRGALYEQYF
TRBD1	TRBV6-5	NA	TRBJ2-7	TGTGCCAGCAGAGAGACGCCGGGACAGTCGTACGAGCAGTACTTC	CASRETPGQSYEQYF
TRBD2	TRBV10-3	NA	TRBJ2-1	TGTGCCATCAGTGAGTCGCGGAGCGTCAGAGCGGGAGATGAGCAGTTCTTC	CAISESRSVRAGDEQFF
TRBD1	TRBV7-2	NA	TRBJ1-1	TGTGCCAGCAGCTACAACAGGGGCCCCGAAGCTTTCTTT	CASSYNRGPEAFF
TRBD1	TRBV27	NA	TRBJ2-7	TGTGCCAGCAGCTATTCCGGGACAGGGTCCTACGAGCAGTACTTC	CASSYSGTGSYEQYF
TRBD1	TRBV6-4	NA	TRBJ1-6	TGTGCCAGCAGTGCGGACAGGCCGAATTCACCCCTCCACTTT	CASSADRPNSPLHF
NA	TRBV28	few	TRBJ1-2	TGTGCCAGCAGTTGGGGGACTGAAAACTATGGCTACACCTTC	CASSWGTENYGYTF
NA	TRBV6-2/TRBV6-3	few	TRBJ1-2	TGTGCCAGCAGTTATGCCTACGGTGCCCATGGCTACACCTTC	CASSYAYGAHGYTF
NA	TRBV28	NA	TRBJ1-1	TGTGCCAGCAGTTTAAACCGGGTGATGAACACTGAAGCTTTCTTT	CASSLNRVMNTEAFF
TRBD2	TRBV14	NA	TRBJ2-7	TGTGCCAGCAGCCACGGTCCGGGACTAGCGGGAGGCACCTACGAGCAGTACTTC	CASSHGPGLAGGTYEQYF